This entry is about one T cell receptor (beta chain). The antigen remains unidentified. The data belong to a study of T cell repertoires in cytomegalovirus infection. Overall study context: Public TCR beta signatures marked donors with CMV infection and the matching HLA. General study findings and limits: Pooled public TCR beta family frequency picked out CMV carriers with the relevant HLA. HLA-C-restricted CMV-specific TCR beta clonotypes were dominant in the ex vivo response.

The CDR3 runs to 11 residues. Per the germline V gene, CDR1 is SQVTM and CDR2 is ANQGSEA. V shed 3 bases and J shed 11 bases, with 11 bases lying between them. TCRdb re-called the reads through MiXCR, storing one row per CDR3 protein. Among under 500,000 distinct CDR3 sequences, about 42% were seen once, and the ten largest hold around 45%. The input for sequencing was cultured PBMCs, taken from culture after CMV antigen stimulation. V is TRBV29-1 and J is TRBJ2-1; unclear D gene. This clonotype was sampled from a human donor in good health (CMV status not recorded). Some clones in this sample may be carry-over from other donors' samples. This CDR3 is CSVDGVGQQFF. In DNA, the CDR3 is TGCAGCGTTGATGGTGTTGGGCAGCAGTTCTTC.